This record looks at one T cell receptor (beta chain) sequence and its context. Its antigen is not identified. Data came from immunoSEQ multiplex PCR; TCRdb stores just in-frame clones and leaves some out. This repertoire shows about 83,000 clones, 75% to 90% found once; its top ten account for around 2.7%. This record belongs to a study of identifying expanded T cells in peripheral blood. The study, taken as a whole, reports: Clone count variance between approximately 2-week samples rose with total template count.

Germline V gene sequence: CDR1 SGHRS, CDR2 YFSETQ. With 2 bases removed from V and 6 bases from J, the gap between germline ends came to 13 bases. CDR3 size: 14 residues. The genes are TRBV5-1 and TRBJ2-3, with D possibly TRBD2 on 6 matching bases. Sequencing used blood. This receptor was taken from a person aged 18-70 years in good health. The CDR3 nucleotides read TGCGCCAGCAGCTTATCGGGAGCTTTGGATACGCAGTATTTT. It specifies CASSLSGALDTQYF.